The 21 T cell receptor beta chains below were found in one sample sequenced in a study of T-cell memory formation after mild COVID-19. Using its own MiXCR run on the 5' RACE reads, TCRdb lists one record per CDR3 protein. The sample shows 350,000 to 500,000 distinct CDR3 sequences, roughly 18% of them seen only once. Sequencing was performed on PBMCs or a T cell subset sorted from them (not recorded which). These receptor sequences come from a man aged 18 to 29 who had mild COVID-19 (a few samples of this study predate the infection). Cell type and time point are not known.

The V gene is TRBV24-1, the J gene TRBJ2-5; no clear D gene. The V gene lost 9 bases and the J gene lost 4 bases, with 11 bases spanning the gap. This CDR3 has 12 amino acids. From germline, CDR1 is KGHDR and CDR2 SFDVKD. The CDR3 coding sequence is TGTGCCACCGCCAAGGACGTAGAGACCCAGTACTTC. As protein: CATAKDVETQYF.

As for this clonotype: Germline and junction disagree at one end, which may indicate a read error. The CDR3 bases are TGTGCCAGCAGCGGGGGGACAGGGTTCTCTGAAGATTTCTTT. It is translated as CASSGGTGFSEDFF. V and J are TRBV9 and TRBJ1-1; TRBD1 matches at 9 bases. Germline V gene lookup returns CDR1 SGDLS and CDR2 YYNGEE. The CDR3 is made up of 14 amino acids.

The V gene is TRBV15, the J gene TRBJ1-5, with no clear D. The CDR3 totals 12 residues. The V and J ends lost 0 bases and 8 bases respectively, with 5 bases between them. Germline-derived CDR1 and CDR2 are LNHNV and YYDKDF (reference sequence). The CDR3 DNA reads TGTGCCACCAGCAGAGAGTATGAGCCCCAGCATTTT. Its protein is CATSREYEPQHF.

This clonotype came up a few times. This chain links TRBV4-3 with TRBJ1-6; unclear D gene. V was shortened by 0 bases and J by 7 bases, with 10 bases between the two germline ends. The CDR3 contains 15 residues. In germline, CDR1 is LGHNA, CDR2 YSLEER. The CDR3 DNA is TGCGCCAGCAGCCAAGAAACCGGAGCCAATTCACCCCTCCACTTT. Translated, it gives CASSQETGANSPLHF.

The chain recombines TRBV20-1 with TRBJ2-3; TRBD2 agrees at 11 bases. Germline-derived CDR1 and CDR2 are DFQATT and SNEGSKA (reference sequence). V dropped 6 bases and J dropped 0; count of bases not matched to a gene: 5. The CDR3 sequence is 15 residues long. In nucleotides, the CDR3 is TGCAGTGCCTCACTAGCGGGGGTGAGCACAGATACGCAGTATTTT. The encoded protein is CSASLAGVSTDTQYF.

This clonotype was recorded a few times. As DNA, the CDR3 is TGTGCCAGCAGCCGCTACGCAGTGAACACTGAAGCTTTCTTT. This encodes CASSRYAVNTEAFF. This chain connects TRBV7-2 to TRBJ1-1, with D hard to call. This CDR3 has 14 amino acids. The germline V and J ends were trimmed by 5 bases and 0 bases, with 10 bases remaining between them. CDR1 and CDR2 from the germline V gene are SGHTA and FQGNSA.

This rearrangement joins TRBV7-9 to TRBJ2-1; TRBD1 agrees at 8 bases. V lost 5 bases, J lost 8 bases, and 5 bases stayed unmatched. This CDR3 is 13 amino acids long. The V gene's germline CDR1 is SEHNR and CDR2 FQNEAQ (reference sequence). The CDR3, as DNA: TGTGCCAGCAGCATTGGACAGGGAGATGAGCAGTTCTTC. This gives the protein CASSIGQGDEQFF. Complete variable domain (other parts from reference TRBV7-9 and TRBJ2-1): DTGVSQNPRHKITKRGQNVTFRCDPISEHNRLYWYRQTLGQGPEFLTYFQNEAQLEKSRLLSDRFSAERPKGSFSTLEIQRTEQGDSAMYLCASSIGQGDEQFFGPGTRLTVL.

This clonotype was found a few times. This chain connects TRBV7-8 to TRBJ2-1, with TRBD2 matching 11 bases. J lost 9 bases, V lost 3 bases, and 4 bases had no gene match. The V gene's germline CDR1 is SGHVS and CDR2 FQNEAQ. This CDR3 region has 14 residues. CDR3 amino acids: CASSFLAGGGEQFF. Here the CDR3 DNA reads TGTGCCAGCAGCTTCCTAGCGGGGGGCGGTGAGCAGTTCTTC.

The chain recombines TRBV4-3 with TRBJ2-3; TRBD2 agrees at 9 bases. Germline lookup yields CDR1 LGHNA and CDR2 YSLEER. The CDR3 spans 15 residues. V lost 3 bases and J lost 4; bases outside the gene matches: 5. Here the CDR3 DNA reads TGCGCCAGCAGCCATGGCGGGGGGGCCCCAGATACGCAGTATTTT. Translating gives CASSHGGGAPDTQYF.

This clonotype was seen more than once but under ten times. CDR3 residues: CASSLDRSGDTQYF. CDR3 bases: TGTGCCAGCAGCTTGGACAGGTCGGGGGATACGCAGTATTTT. V and J are TRBV7-7 and TRBJ2-3, with 7 bases matching TRBD1. This CDR3 spans 14 amino acids. With 3 bases clipped from V and 6 bases from J, the junction kept 6 bases outside the gene matches. Germline CDR1 is SSHAT and CDR2 is FNYEAQ (reference sequence).

V gene TRBV5-1 combines with J gene TRBJ2-3; 8 nucleotides align to TRBD2. The CDR3 sequence is 15 residues long. CDR1 SGHRS and CDR2 YFSETQ come from the germline V gene. After removal of 0 bases from V and 5 bases from J, the junction contained 5 bases not matched to a gene. The CDR3, as DNA: TGCGCCAGCAGCTTGGACGGGGGGGCCGTAGATACGCAGTATTTT. Translated, it gives CASSLDGGAVDTQYF.

The gene calls are TRBV7-2 and TRBJ1-1; D is uncertain. Germline values: CDR1 SGHTA, CDR2 FQGNSA. The CDR3 consists of 11 residues. V shed 5 bases and J shed 7 bases, with 8 bases lying between them. The CDR3 bases are TGTGCCAGCAGCGGATTTGGTGAAGCTTTCTTT. It is translated as CASSGFGEAFF.

The table lists this clonotype with a few counts. The gene calls are TRBV27 and TRBJ2-2; 12 bases align to TRBD2. Trimming at V came to 3 bases and at J to 7 bases, leaving 3 bases not matched to a gene. Looked up from germline, CDR1 is MNHEY and CDR2 is SMNVEV (reference sequence). This CDR3 contains 15 residues. CDR3 loop: CASSFTTSGGGELFF. In DNA, the CDR3 is TGTGCCAGCAGTTTCACGACTAGCGGGGGCGGGGAGCTGTTTTTT.

This clonotype was observed at least ten times. This rearrangement joins TRBV20-1 to TRBJ2-7; TRBD1 might be the D (6 bases). This CDR3 comprises 15 residues. CDR1 and CDR2 from the germline V gene are DFQATT and SNEGSKA (reference sequence). The ends were cut back, 3 bases at V and 0 bases at J, with 15 bases in the middle. CDR3 loop: CSASSDSWSSYEQYF. The CDR3 nucleotides read TGCAGTGCTAGTTCGGACAGTTGGAGCTCCTACGAGCAGTACTTC.

The J gene is TRBJ1-1, the V gene TRBV5-6; D unclear. Per the germline V gene, CDR1 is SGHDT and CDR2 is YYEEEE. The CDR3 contains 15 residues. The ends were cut back, 0 bases at V and 0 bases at J, with 9 bases in the middle. CDR3 sequence: CASSLDSLMNTEAFF. The CDR3 bases are TGTGCCAGCAGCTTGGACAGTCTCATGAACACTGAAGCTTTCTTT.

The gene calls are TRBV27 and TRBJ1-4; 7 bases map to TRBD1. The CDR3 loop spans 17 amino acids. Germline V gene sequence: CDR1 MNHEY, CDR2 SMNVEV (reference sequence). V dropped 5 bases and J dropped 3; count of bases not matched to a gene: 12. The CDR3 spells CASSQPVTGSPNEKLFF. The DNA for the CDR3 is TGTGCCAGCAGTCAACCCGTGACAGGGAGCCCTAATGAAAAACTGTTTTTT.

There are a few counts of this clonotype. This chain uses TRBV18 with TRBJ1-5, with 9 positions matching TRBD1. This CDR3 contains 14 residues. V lost 3 bases to trimming and J lost 5 bases; unmatched junction nucleotides: 2. CDR1 is KGHSH and CDR2 is LQKENI in the germline V gene. The CDR3 nucleotides are TGTGCCAGCTCACCTGACAGGGGGGATCAGCCCCAGCATTTT. Amino acids: CASSPDRGDQPQHF.

This clonotype has a handful of counts. This chain links TRBV20-1 with TRBJ1-1, with a possible D match to TRBD1 (5 bases). The length of the CDR3 is 15 residues. CDR1 and CDR2 (germline): DFQATT, SNEGSKA (reference sequence). The germline V and J ends were trimmed by 1 base and 1 base, with 13 bases remaining between them. CDR3 sequence reads: CSARAPRQGNTEAFF. The CDR3 DNA follows: TGCAGTGCTAGAGCCCCGAGGCAGGGGAACACTGAAGCTTTCTTT.

This clonotype appeared a few times. The CDR3 nucleotides read TGTGCCAGCAGCCGCAGAGCGGGGCCCTTTAGGACCCAGTACTTC. Encoded protein: CASSRRAGPFRTQYF. The V call is TRBV3-1, the J call TRBJ2-5, with 7 positions matching TRBD2. Trimming at V came to 4 bases and at J to 7 bases, leaving 12 bases not matched to a gene. The germline V gene encodes CDR1 LGHDT and CDR2 YNNKEL (reference sequence). This CDR3 is built from 15 residues.

J is TRBJ2-7 and V is TRBV5-6, with D perhaps TRBD1 (6 bases). V lost 6 bases and J lost 6, with 13 bases in between. The CDR3 spans 12 residues. Germline loops: CDR1 SGHDT, CDR2 YYEEEE. The CDR3: CASNARGPEQYF. The CDR3 region has the DNA TGTGCCAGCAACGCCAGGGGTCCCGAGCAGTACTTC.

This clonotype has a count of ten or more. The J gene is TRBJ2-3, the V gene TRBV29-1; D is possibly TRBD1 (6 bases). Germline V CDR1 and CDR2: SQVTM, ANQGSEA. The CDR3 consists of 15 residues. V was shortened by 3 bases and J by 2 bases, with 15 bases between the two germline ends. CDR3 sequence: CSVENRDRNTDTQYF. The CDR3 coding sequence is TGCAGCGTTGAGAACAGGGACCGAAACACAGATACGCAGTATTTT.